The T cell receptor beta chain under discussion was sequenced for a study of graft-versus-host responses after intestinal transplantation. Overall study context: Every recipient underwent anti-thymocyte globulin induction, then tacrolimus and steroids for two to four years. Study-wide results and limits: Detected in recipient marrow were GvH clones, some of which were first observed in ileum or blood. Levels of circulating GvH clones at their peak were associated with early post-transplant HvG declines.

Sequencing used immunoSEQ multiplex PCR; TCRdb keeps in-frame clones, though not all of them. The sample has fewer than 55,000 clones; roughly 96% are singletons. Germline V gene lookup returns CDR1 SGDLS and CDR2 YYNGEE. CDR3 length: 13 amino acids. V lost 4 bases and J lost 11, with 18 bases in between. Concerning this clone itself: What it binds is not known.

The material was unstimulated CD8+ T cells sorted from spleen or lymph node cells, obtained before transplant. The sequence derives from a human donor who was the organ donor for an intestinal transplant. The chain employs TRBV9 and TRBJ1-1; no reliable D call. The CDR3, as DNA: TGTGCCAGCAGCCCGAGGGAGTCCTCCTACGCTTTCTTT. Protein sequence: CASSPRESSYAFF.